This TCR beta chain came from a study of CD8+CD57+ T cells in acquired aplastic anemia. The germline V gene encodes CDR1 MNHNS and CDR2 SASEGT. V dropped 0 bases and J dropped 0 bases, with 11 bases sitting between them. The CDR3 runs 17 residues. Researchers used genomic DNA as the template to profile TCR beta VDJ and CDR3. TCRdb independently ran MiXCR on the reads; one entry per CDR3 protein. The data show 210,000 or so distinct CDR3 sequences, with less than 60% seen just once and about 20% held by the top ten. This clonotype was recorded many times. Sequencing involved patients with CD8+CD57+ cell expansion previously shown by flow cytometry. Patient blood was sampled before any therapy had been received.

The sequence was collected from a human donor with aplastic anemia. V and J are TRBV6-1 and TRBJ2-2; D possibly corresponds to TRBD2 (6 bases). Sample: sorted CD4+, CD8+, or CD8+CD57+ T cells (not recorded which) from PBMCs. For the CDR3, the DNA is TGTGCCAGCAGTGAAGCAGGGCGGGACGCGAACACCGGGGAGCTGTTTTTT. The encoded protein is CASSEAGRDANTGELFF.